One and the same sample provided the 29 T cell receptor beta chains below, sequenced in a study of blood T cell repertoires in COVID-19. Only in-frame clones appear in the TCRdb table, and some are missing; sequencing was by immunoSEQ multiplex PCR. The data show 300,000 to 400,000 clones, around 91% seen once. Sequencing used peripheral blood. Receptors originate from a woman younger than 30 who had recovered from COVID-19.

This sequence joins TRBV11-3 and TRBJ1-1; TRBD1 might be the D (6 bases). With 5 bases removed from V and 0 bases from J, the gap between germline ends came to 13 bases. The CDR3 sequence is 15 residues long. Per the germline V gene, CDR1 is SGHNT and CDR2 is YENEEA. This CDR3 reads CASSIIGTLNTEAFF. Written as DNA, the CDR3 is TGTGCCAGCAGCATAATCGGGACACTGAACACTGAAGCTTTCTTT.

The chain is built from TRBV10-3 and TRBJ2-2; the D gene is possibly TRBD2 (6 bases). There are 16 residues in the CDR3. Germline CDR1 ENHRY, CDR2 SYGVKD. Trimming removed 4 bases at V and 0 bases at J, with 12 bases between. The CDR3 region is CAISVSLATNTGELFF. CDR3 DNA: TGTGCCATCAGTGTAAGTCTAGCGACGAACACCGGGGAGCTGTTTTTT.

The gene calls are TRBV30 and TRBJ2-2; 10 nucleotides agree with TRBD2. V lost 0 bases and J lost 5; bases outside the gene matches: 3. The CDR3 extends over 15 amino acids. Germline lookup yields CDR1 GTSNPN and CDR2 SVGIG (reference sequence). This CDR3 is CAWSVPGLATGELFF. The CDR3, as DNA: TGTGCCTGGAGTGTGCCGGGACTAGCGACCGGGGAGCTGTTTTTT. Combining the CDR3 with reference TRBV30 and TRBJ2-2 gives the whole variable domain SQTIHQWPATLVQPVGSPLSLECTVEGTSNPNLYWYRQAAGRGLQLLFYSVGIGQISSEVPQNLSASRPQDRQFILSSKKLLLSDSGFYLCAWSVPGLATGELFFGEGSRLTVL.

The chain is built from TRBV18 and TRBJ2-3; 8 nucleotides align to TRBD1. CDR1 is KGHSH and CDR2 is LQKENI in the germline V gene. This CDR3 spans 15 amino acids. The V segment lost 2 bases and the J segment 5 bases; nucleotides outside the gene matches: 6. The CDR3 loop reads CASSPAGQGIDTQYF. The CDR3 bases are TGTGCCAGCTCACCAGCCGGACAGGGTATAGATACGCAGTATTTT.

This rearrangement joins TRBV9 to TRBJ1-1; D is uncertain. Per the germline V gene, CDR1 is SGDLS and CDR2 is YYNGEE. Trimming stripped 3 bases from V and 0 bases from J, with 18 bases between. The CDR3 spans 17 residues. The CDR3 sequence is CASSAPLSGPMNTEAFF. DNA of the CDR3: TGTGCCAGCAGCGCCCCATTGAGTGGGCCGATGAACACTGAAGCTTTCTTT.

The chain employs TRBV19 and TRBJ2-3; 10 nucleotides match TRBD2. This CDR3 contains 15 residues. The J segment lost 5 bases and the V segment lost 2 bases, leaving 4 bases of the junction unmatched. Germline V gives CDR1 LNHDA, CDR2 SQIVND (reference sequence). CDR3 protein: CASSILAGAVDTQYF. The CDR3, as DNA: TGTGCCAGTAGTATACTAGCGGGAGCAGTAGATACGCAGTATTTT.

CDR3 amino acids: CASSVGQNEKLFF. The CDR3 DNA reads TGTGCCAGCAGTGTCGGACAGAATGAAAAACTGTTTTTT. The chain links TRBV2 to TRBJ1-4; a possible D gene is TRBD1 (6 bases). V lost 4 bases to trimming and J lost 5 bases, with 8 bases between them. This CDR3 has 13 amino acids. Germline CDR1 and CDR2: SNHLY and FYNNEI. The whole variable domain, remainder taken from reference TRBV2 and TRBJ1-4, is EPEVTQTPSHQVTQMGQEVILRCVPISNHLYFYWYRQILGQKVEFLVSFYNNEISEKSEIFDDQFSVERPDGSNFTLKIRSTKLEDSAMYFCASSVGQNEKLFFGSGTQLSVL.

This chain joins TRBV3-1 (or the pseudogene TRBV3-2) and TRBJ2-5; 10 bases map to TRBD2. The CDR3 has 12 amino acids. The J segment lost 9 bases and the V segment lost 4 bases, leaving 2 bases of the junction unmatched. In germline, CDR1 is LGHDT, CDR2 YNNKEL (reference sequence). The chain's CDR3 is CASSPSGGAQYF. DNA for the CDR3: TGTGCCAGCAGCCCTAGCGGGGGAGCCCAGTACTTC.

The chain employs TRBV13 and TRBJ2-3; D is possibly TRBD2 (6 bases). This CDR3 has 15 amino acids. Trimming shortened V by 0 bases and J by 4 bases, and 11 bases separated the two germline ends. CDR1 and CDR2 from the germline V gene are PRHDT and FYEKMQ (reference sequence). For the CDR3, the DNA is TGTGCCAGCAGCTTAGGCGTTCTAGCGCCAGATACGCAGTATTTT. Protein product: CASSLGVLAPDTQYF.

The chain links TRBV7-9 to TRBJ1-1; unclear D gene. Looked up from germline, CDR1 is SEHNR and CDR2 is FQNEAQ (reference sequence). The CDR3 contains 14 residues. Deletions cut 5 bases from V and 5 bases from J, with 15 bases between. CDR3 loop: CASSGEGTRTEAFF. The CDR3, as DNA: TGTGCCAGCAGCGGAGAGGGCACGAGGACTGAAGCTTTCTTT.

V and J are TRBV6-2 or TRBV6-3 and TRBJ1-2, with a weak D call TRBD1 (5 bases). There are 13 residues in the CDR3. CDR1 and CDR2 from the germline V gene are MNHEY and SVGEGT. The V end lost 6 bases, the J end lost 3 bases, and 11 bases lay between the germline ends. CDR3 sequence reads: CASSRAGDYGYTF. CDR3 nucleotide sequence: TGTGCCAGCAGCCGTGCGGGGGACTATGGCTACACCTTC.

V gene TRBV15 combines with J gene TRBJ2-1; 11 bases are a match to TRBD2. There are 16 residues in the CDR3. J lost 9 bases, V lost 0 bases, and 7 bases had no gene match. CDR1 and CDR2 from the germline V gene are LNHNV and YYDKDF (reference sequence). The CDR3 protein is CATSRDLAGGPGEQFF. The CDR3 nucleotides are TGTGCCACCAGCAGAGATTTAGCGGGAGGGCCGGGTGAGCAGTTCTTC.

The genes are TRBV12-3 or TRBV12-4 and TRBJ1-2, with D perhaps matching TRBD1 (5 bases). The CDR3 consists of 13 residues. Trimming left V 2 bases short and J 6 bases short, with 10 bases between. The CDR3 reads CASSLNRRNGYTF. The CDR3 DNA reads as TGTGCCAGCAGTTTAAACAGGCGTAATGGCTACACCTTC.

This clone has a single count. This sequence joins TRBV10-3 and TRBJ2-7; TRBD2 might be the D (5 bases). This CDR3 contains 15 residues. The germline V gene has CDR1 ENHRY and CDR2 SYGVKD. The CDR3: CTISAGVPNGAEQYV. The CDR3 DNA follows: TGTACCATCAGTGCCGGGGTCCCTAATGGCGCCGAGCAGTACGTC.

The J gene is TRBJ1-5, the V gene TRBV7-9, with no clear D. V shed 1 base and J shed 7 bases, with 11 bases lying between them. This CDR3 region has 14 residues. CDR1 is SEHNR, CDR2 FQNEAQ, per germline (reference sequence). As DNA, the CDR3 is TGTGCCAGCAGCTTAGGGCCCCCTCCCCAGCCCCAGCATTTT. This encodes CASSLGPPPQPQHF.

This chain links TRBV7-6 with TRBJ2-1; D is uncertain. The CDR3 consists of 13 residues. CDR1 is SGHVS, CDR2 FNYEAQ, per germline. With 3 bases removed from V and 4 bases from J, the gap between germline ends came to 7 bases. The CDR3 DNA reads TGTGCCAGCAGCTTGACTCCTTACAATGAGCAGTTCTTC. It yields the protein CASSLTPYNEQFF.

The chain couples TRBV7-9 to TRBJ1-2, with D tentatively TRBD1 (5 bases). V was cut by 5 bases and J by 8 bases, with 18 bases left in between. This CDR3 spans 14 amino acids. Per germline, CDR1 SEHNR and CDR2 FQNEAQ (reference sequence). The DNA of the CDR3 is TGTGCCAGCAGCCTCCTCCCAGCCGGGGGGGGCTACACCTTC. This gives the protein CASSLLPAGGGYTF.

The chain recombines TRBV27 with TRBJ2-1; D not resolved. Trimming shortened V by 6 bases and J by 6 bases, and 12 bases separated the two germline ends. The germline V gene encodes CDR1 MNHEY and CDR2 SMNVEV (reference sequence). The CDR3 contains 13 residues. DNA for the CDR3: TGTGCCAGCAGCCGTACAGAGTTCAATGAGCAGTTCTTC. Residues: CASSRTEFNEQFF.

This clone has just one count. V gene TRBV7-9 combines with J gene TRBJ1-1; D gene uncertain. The CDR3 covers 14 residues. Germline V CDR1 and CDR2: SEHNR, FQNEAQ (reference sequence). Trimming removed 5 bases at V and 0 bases at J, with 10 bases between. For the CDR3, the DNA is TGTGCCAGCAGCCCTCGACTGTTGAACACTGAAGCTTTCTTT. Translating it yields CASSPRLLNTEAFF.

V and J are TRBV6-5 and TRBJ2-2; perhaps TRBD2 as D (5 bases). The CDR3 consists of 15 residues. V shed 2 bases and J shed 0 bases, with 7 bases lying between them. Germline V gene sequence: CDR1 MNHEY, CDR2 SVGAGI. The CDR3 here is CASSYEGTNTGELFF. CDR3 nucleotides: TGTGCCAGCAGTTACGAGGGAACGAACACCGGGGAGCTGTTTTTT.

CDR3 loop: CASSYSDWSEQFF. In nucleotides, the CDR3 is TGTGCCAGCAGTTACTCAGACTGGAGTGAGCAGTTCTTC. The chain carries TRBV6-2 or TRBV6-3 and TRBJ2-1; D is uncertain. Trimming cost V 0 bases and J 9 bases, with 9 bases left between them. CDR1 is MNHEY, CDR2 SVGEGT, per germline. This CDR3 has 13 amino acids.

The rearrangement uses TRBV5-8 and TRBJ1-2; unclear D gene. This CDR3 has 14 amino acids. CDR1 SGHTS and CDR2 YDEGEE come from the germline V gene. The V and J ends lost 3 bases and 6 bases respectively, with 15 bases between them. CDR3 DNA: TGTGCCAGCAGCTGGCTGACACATACAAATGGCTACACCTTC. Residues: CASSWLTHTNGYTF.

The chain carries TRBV19 and TRBJ1-1; TRBD1 aligns across 7 bases. The germline V gene has CDR1 LNHDA and CDR2 SQIVND (reference sequence). V shed 5 bases, J shed 1 base, and the junction held 7 bases outside the gene matches. The CDR3 runs 15 residues. DNA for the CDR3: TGTGCCAGTAGTGCCGGACAGGCGGGGAACACTGAAGCTTTCTTT. Its protein is CASSAGQAGNTEAFF. The variable domain in full, with the rest retrieved from reference TRBV19 and TRBJ1-1, is DGGITQSPKYLFRKEGQNVTLSCEQNLNHDAMYWYRQDPGQGLRLIYYSQIVNDFQKGDIAEGYSVSREKKESFPLTVTSAQKNPTAFYLCASSAGQAGNTEAFFGQGTRLTVV.

The J gene is TRBJ1-1, the V gene TRBV18; tentatively, D is TRBD1 (5 bases). Per the germline V gene, CDR1 is KGHSH and CDR2 is LQKENI. The length of the CDR3 is 13 residues. The V end was cut by 6 bases, the J end by 1 base, with 9 bases between. The CDR3: CASSYQGNTEAFF. The CDR3 region has the DNA TGTGCCAGCTCGTACCAGGGGAACACTGAAGCTTTCTTT.

The chain employs TRBV5-4 and TRBJ2-5, with TRBD2 matching over 9 bases. Germline lookup yields CDR1 SGHNT and CDR2 YYREEE (reference sequence). This CDR3 has 15 amino acids. Losses at the gene ends were 7 bases for V and 5 bases for J; bases not matched to a gene: 12. This CDR3 is CASAIGGRALETQYF. The CDR3 nucleotides are TGTGCCAGCGCCATTGGCGGGAGGGCCTTGGAGACCCAGTACTTC.

This chain connects TRBV5-6 to TRBJ1-1, with D perhaps TRBD1 (5 bases). The V end lost 4 bases, the J end lost 0 bases, and 7 bases lay between the germline ends. This CDR3 region has 13 residues. The germline V gene has CDR1 SGHDT and CDR2 YYEEEE. CDR3 nucleotide sequence: TGTGCCAGCAGCGCGACAGTGAACACTGAAGCTTTCTTT. This translates into CASSATVNTEAFF. The whole variable domain, filled in from reference TRBV5-6 and TRBJ1-1, reads DAGVTQSPTHLIKTRGQQVTLRCSPKSGHDTVSWYQQALGQGPQFIFQYYEEEERQRGNFPDRFSGHQFPNYSSELNVNALLLGDSALYLCASSATVNTEAFFGQGTRLTVV.

V usage is TRBV11-3 and J usage is TRBJ2-1; 9 bases fit TRBD2. CDR3 size: 17 residues. The germline V gene has CDR1 SGHNT and CDR2 YENEEA. V gave up 5 bases and J gave up 8 bases; unmatched junction bases: 16. The CDR3 reads CASSALPTAGGRYEQFF. In DNA form, the CDR3 reads TGTGCCAGCAGCGCTCTGCCCACGGCGGGAGGGAGGTATGAGCAGTTCTTC.

The V call is TRBV9, the J call TRBJ2-1; TRBD2 might be the D (5 bases). Trimming stripped 3 bases from V and 7 bases from J, with 8 bases between. Germline CDR1 SGDLS, CDR2 YYNGEE. There are 12 residues in the CDR3. This CDR3 reads CASSDRGNEQFF. CDR3 nucleotides: TGTGCCAGCAGCGATCGAGGGAATGAGCAGTTCTTC.

The chain employs TRBV5-1 and TRBJ2-2; possibly TRBD1 for D (5 bases). Trimming stripped 4 bases from V and 5 bases from J, with 12 bases between. Per germline, CDR1 SGHRS and CDR2 YFSETQ. The CDR3 spans 14 residues. Written as DNA, the CDR3 is TGCGCCAGCAGCCCGAGGTCAGGGACCGGGGAGCTGTTTTTT. The encoded protein is CASSPRSGTGELFF.